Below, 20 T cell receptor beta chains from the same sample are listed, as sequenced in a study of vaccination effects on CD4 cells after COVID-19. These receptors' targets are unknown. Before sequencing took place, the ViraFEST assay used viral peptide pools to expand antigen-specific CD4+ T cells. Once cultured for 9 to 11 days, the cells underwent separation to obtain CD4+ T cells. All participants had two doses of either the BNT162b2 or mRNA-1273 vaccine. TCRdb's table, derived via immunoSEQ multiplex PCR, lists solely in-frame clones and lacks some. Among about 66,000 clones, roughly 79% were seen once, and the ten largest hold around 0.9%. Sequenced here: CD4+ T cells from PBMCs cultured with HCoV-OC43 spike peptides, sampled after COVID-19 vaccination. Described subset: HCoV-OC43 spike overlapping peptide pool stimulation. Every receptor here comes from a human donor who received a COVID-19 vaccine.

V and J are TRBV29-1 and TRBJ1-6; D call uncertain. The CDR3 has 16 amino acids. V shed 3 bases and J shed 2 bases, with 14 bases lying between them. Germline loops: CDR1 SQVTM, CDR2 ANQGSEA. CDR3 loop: CSVDVDRGTYNSPLHF. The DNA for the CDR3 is TGCAGCGTTGATGTTGATCGGGGAACCTATAATTCACCCCTCCACTTT.

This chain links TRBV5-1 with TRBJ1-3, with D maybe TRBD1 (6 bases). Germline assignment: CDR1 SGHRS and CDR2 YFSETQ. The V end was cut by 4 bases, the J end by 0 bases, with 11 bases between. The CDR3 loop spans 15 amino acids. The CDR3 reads CASSLSGDSGNTIYF. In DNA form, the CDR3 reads TGCGCCAGCAGCCTATCAGGGGACTCTGGAAACACCATATATTTT. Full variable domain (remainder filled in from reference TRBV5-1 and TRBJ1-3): KAGVTQTPRYLIKTRGQQVTLSCSPISGHRSVSWYQQTPGQGLQFLFEYFSETQRNKGNFPGRFSGRQFSNSRSEMNVSTLELGDSALYLCASSLSGDSGNTIYFGEGSWLTVV.

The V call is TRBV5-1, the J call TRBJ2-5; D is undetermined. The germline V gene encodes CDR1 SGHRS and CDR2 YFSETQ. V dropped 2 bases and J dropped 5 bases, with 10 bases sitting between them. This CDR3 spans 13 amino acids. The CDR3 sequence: CASSFTAQETQYF. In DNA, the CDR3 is TGCGCCAGCAGCTTCACCGCCCAGGAGACCCAGTACTTC.

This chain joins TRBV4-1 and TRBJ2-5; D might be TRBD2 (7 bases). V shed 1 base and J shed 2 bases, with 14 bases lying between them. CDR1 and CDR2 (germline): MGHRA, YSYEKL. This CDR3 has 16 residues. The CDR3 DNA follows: TGCGCCAGCAGCCAAGTAGGGGGGGCAATACAAGAGACCCAGTACTTC. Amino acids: CASSQVGGAIQETQYF.

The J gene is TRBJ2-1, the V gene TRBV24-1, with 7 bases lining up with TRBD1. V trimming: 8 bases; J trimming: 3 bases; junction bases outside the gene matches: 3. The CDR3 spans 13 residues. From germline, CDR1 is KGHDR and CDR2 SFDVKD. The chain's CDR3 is CATTGTDYNEQFF. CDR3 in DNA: TGTGCCACCACAGGGACAGACTACAATGAGCAGTTCTTC.

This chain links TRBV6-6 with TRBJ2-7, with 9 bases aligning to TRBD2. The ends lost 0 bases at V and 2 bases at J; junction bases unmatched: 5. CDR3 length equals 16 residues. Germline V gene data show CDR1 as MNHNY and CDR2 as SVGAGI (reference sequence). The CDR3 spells CASSYSSGGITYEQYV. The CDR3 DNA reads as TGTGCCAGCAGTTACTCCAGCGGGGGGATTACCTACGAGCAGTACGTC.

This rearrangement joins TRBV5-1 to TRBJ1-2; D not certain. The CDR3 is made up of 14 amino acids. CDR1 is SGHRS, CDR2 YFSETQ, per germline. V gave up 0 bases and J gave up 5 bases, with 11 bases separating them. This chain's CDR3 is CASSLGQSTYGYTF. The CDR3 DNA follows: TGCGCCAGCAGCTTGGGTCAAAGCACATATGGCTACACCTTC.

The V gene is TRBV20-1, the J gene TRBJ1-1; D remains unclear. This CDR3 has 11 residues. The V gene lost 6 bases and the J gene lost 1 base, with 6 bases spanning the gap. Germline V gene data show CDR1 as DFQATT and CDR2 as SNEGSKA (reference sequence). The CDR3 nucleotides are TGCAGTGCCCGAGGGAACACTGAAGCTTTCTTT. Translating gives CSARGNTEAFF.

The CDR3 DNA reads TGTGCCAGCAGTTACTCGAACCAGGAATATGGCTACACCTTC. Its protein is CASSYSNQEYGYTF. The V and J genes are TRBV6-6 and TRBJ1-2; D unclear. Trimming stripped 0 bases from V and 5 bases from J, with 10 bases between. Germline V lookup: CDR1 MNHNY, CDR2 SVGAGI (reference sequence). The CDR3 contains 14 residues.

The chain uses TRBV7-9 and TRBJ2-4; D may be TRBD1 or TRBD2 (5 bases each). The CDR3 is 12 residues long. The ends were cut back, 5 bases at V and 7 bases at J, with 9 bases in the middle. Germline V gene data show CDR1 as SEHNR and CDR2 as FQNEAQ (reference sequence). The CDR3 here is CASSPWGNIQYF. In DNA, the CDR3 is TGTGCCAGCAGCCCATGGGGGAACATTCAGTACTTC.

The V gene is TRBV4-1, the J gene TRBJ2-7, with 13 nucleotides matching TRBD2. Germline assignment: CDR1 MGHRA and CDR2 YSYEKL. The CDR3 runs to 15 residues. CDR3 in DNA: TGCGGAGGAAGGACTAGCGGGGGTTACTCCTACGAGCAGTACGTC. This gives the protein CGGRTSGGYSYEQYV.

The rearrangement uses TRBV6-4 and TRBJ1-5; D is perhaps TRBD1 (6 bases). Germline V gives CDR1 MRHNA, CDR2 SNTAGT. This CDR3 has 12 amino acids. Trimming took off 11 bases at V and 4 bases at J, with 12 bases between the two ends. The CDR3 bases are TGTGCCGCAAGACAGGTTAATCAGCCCCAGCATTTT. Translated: CAARQVNQPQHF.

The CDR3 reads CASSTPGDAGEQYV. CDR3 bases: TGTGCCAGCAGTACCCCAGGGGACGCGGGCGAGCAGTACGTC. V gene TRBV6-2 or TRBV6-3 combines with J gene TRBJ2-7; possible D gene TRBD1, 6 bases. Germline V gene lookup returns CDR1 MNHEY and CDR2 SVGEGT. This CDR3 comprises 14 residues. The V gene lost 5 bases and the J gene lost 6 bases, with 17 bases spanning the gap.

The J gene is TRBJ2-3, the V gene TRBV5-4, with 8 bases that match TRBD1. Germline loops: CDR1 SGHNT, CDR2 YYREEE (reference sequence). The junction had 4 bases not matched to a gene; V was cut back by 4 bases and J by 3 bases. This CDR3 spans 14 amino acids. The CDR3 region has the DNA TGTGCCAGCAGCCCAGGGGGCCGTACAGATACGCAGTATTTT. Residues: CASSPGGRTDTQYF. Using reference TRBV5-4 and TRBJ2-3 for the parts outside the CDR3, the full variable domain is ETGVTQSPTHLIKTRGQQVTLRCSSQSGHNTVSWYQQALGQGPQFIFQYYREEENGRGNFPPRFSGLQFPNYSSELNVNALELDDSALYLCASSPGGRTDTQYFGPGTRLTVL.

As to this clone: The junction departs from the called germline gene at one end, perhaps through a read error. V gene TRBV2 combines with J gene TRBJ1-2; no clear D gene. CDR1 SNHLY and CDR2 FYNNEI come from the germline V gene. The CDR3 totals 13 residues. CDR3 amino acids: CASREGENYGYTF. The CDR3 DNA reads TGTGCCAGCAGGGAAGGTGAAAACTATGGCTACACCTTC.

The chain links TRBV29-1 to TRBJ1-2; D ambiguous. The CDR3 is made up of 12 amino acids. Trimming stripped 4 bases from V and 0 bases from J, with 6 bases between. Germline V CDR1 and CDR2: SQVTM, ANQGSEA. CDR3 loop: CSVGQANYGYTF. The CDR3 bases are TGCAGCGTTGGGCAGGCTAACTATGGCTACACCTTC.

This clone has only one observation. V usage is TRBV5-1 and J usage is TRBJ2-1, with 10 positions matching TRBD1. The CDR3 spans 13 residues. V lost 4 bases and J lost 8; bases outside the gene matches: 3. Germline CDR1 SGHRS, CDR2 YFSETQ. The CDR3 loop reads CASSTGTGDEQFF. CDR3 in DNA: TGCGCCAGCAGCACCGGGACAGGGGATGAGCAGTTCTTC.

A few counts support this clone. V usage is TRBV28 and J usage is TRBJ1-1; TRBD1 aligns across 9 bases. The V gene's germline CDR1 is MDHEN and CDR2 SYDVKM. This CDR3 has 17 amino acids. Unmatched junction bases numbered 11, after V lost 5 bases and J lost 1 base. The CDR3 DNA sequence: TGTGCCAGCAGTAAAACAGGGGGCGCGTTCCGGAACACTGAAGCTTTCTTT. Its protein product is CASSKTGGAFRNTEAFF. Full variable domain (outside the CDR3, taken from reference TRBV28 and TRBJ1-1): DVKVTQSSRYLVKRTGEKVFLECVQDMDHENMFWYRQDPGLGLRLIYFSYDVKMKEKGDIPEGYSVSREKKERFSLILESASTNQTSMYLCASSKTGGAFRNTEAFFGQGTRLTVV.

The CDR3 protein is CASSPGTASSYEQYV. CDR3 coding DNA: TGTGCCAGCAGTCCCGGGACGGCCAGCTCCTACGAGCAGTACGTC. The rearrangement uses TRBV28 and TRBJ2-7; D may be TRBD1 or TRBD2 (5 bases each). Germline V gene data show CDR1 as MDHEN and CDR2 as SYDVKM. The V end lost 5 bases, the J end lost 0 bases, and 14 bases lay between the germline ends. CDR3 length: 15 residues.

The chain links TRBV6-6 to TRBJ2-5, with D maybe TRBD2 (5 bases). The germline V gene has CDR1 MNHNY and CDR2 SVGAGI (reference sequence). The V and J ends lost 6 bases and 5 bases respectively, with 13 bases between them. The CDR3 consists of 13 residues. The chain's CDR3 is CASSREGSETQYF. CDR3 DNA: TGTGCCAGCAGCCGTGAGGGAAGTGAGACCCAGTACTTC.